Presented here are 11 T cell receptor beta chains from one specimen sequenced in a study of somatic mutations in cytotoxic T cells in rheumatoid arthritis. Measured with immunoSEQ multiplex PCR; TCRdb has only the in-frame clones, and not every one. The sample has about 10,000 clones, roughly four fifths seen once. The sample was CD8+ T cells sorted from blood. These receptors came from a woman in her fifties or sixties in good health.

This chain links TRBV30 with TRBJ2-3; 11 bases are a match to TRBD2. CDR3 length equals 18 residues. CDR1 and CDR2 from the germline V gene are GTSNPN and SVGIG (reference sequence). V gave up 0 bases and J gave up 2 bases; unmatched junction bases: 10. Here the CDR3 DNA reads TGTGCCTGGAGTGTACGGCTAGCGGGGGGCCGCTCCACAGATACGCAGTATTTT. Protein product: CAWSVRLAGGRSTDTQYF.

J is TRBJ2-1 and V is TRBV9; D is undetermined. Germline CDR1 reads SGDLS; CDR2 reads YYNGEE. The V and J ends lost 3 bases and 4 bases respectively, with 8 bases between them. The CDR3 extends over 13 amino acids. The CDR3 DNA reads TGTGCCAGCAGCGCCACTCCTTACAATGAGCAGTTCTTC. It is translated as CASSATPYNEQFF.

The V gene is TRBV19, the J gene TRBJ1-1; TRBD1 is a possible D gene (5 bases). Looked up from germline, CDR1 is LNHDA and CDR2 is SQIVND (reference sequence). The CDR3 contains 16 residues. The ends were cut back, 1 base at V and 5 bases at J, with 17 bases in the middle. The CDR3, as DNA: TGTGCCAGTAGTATAGTGGGGACTTTTCTACGGACTGAAGCTTTCTTT. Amino acids: CASSIVGTFLRTEAFF.

The chain couples TRBV6-1 to TRBJ1-2, with TRBD1 as a possible D gene (6 bases). With 6 bases removed from V and 2 bases from J, the gap between germline ends came to 7 bases. Germline values: CDR1 MNHNS, CDR2 SASEGT. This CDR3 spans 12 amino acids. CDR3 DNA sequence: TGTGCCAGCAGCACAGGGAACTATGGCTACACCTTC. Translation gives CASSTGNYGYTF.

In nucleotides, the CDR3 is TGCAGCGTGGAGGGGACCGGCGACTACGAGCAGTACTTC. It encodes CSVEGTGDYEQYF. The rearrangement joins TRBV29-1 to TRBJ2-7, with a weak D call TRBD2 (6 bases). Trimming stripped 6 bases from V and 3 bases from J, with 15 bases between. In germline, CDR1 is SQVTM, CDR2 ANQGSEA. This CDR3 has 13 amino acids.

This clone was found a few times. The chain has TRBV7-9 and TRBJ1-3, with 8 bases that match TRBD1. The CDR3 covers 16 residues. Germline V gives CDR1 SEHNR, CDR2 FQNEAQ (reference sequence). The J segment lost 7 bases and the V segment lost 5 bases, leaving 13 bases of the junction unmatched. This CDR3 reads CASSPAGTGMRNTIYF. CDR3 nucleotides: TGTGCCAGCAGCCCAGCCGGGACAGGAATGAGGAACACCATATATTTT.

This clone was seen a single time. V and J are TRBV30 and TRBJ1-2, with D unresolved. The CDR3 contains 14 residues. V was cut by 0 bases and J by 1 base, with 9 bases left in between. Germline-derived CDR1 and CDR2 are GTSNPN and SVGIG (reference sequence). CDR3 nucleotide sequence: TGTGCCTGGAGTGTAAATCCAGTTAACTATGGCTACACCTTC. Amino acid sequence: CAWSVNPVNYGYTF.

The rearrangement joins TRBV7-8 to TRBJ2-1; 13 bases fit TRBD2. V trimming: 7 bases; J trimming: 10 bases; junction bases outside the gene matches: 7. Germline V gene data show CDR1 as SGHVS and CDR2 as FQNEAQ. CDR3 length: 14 residues. The CDR3 reads CASTPLAGGWEQFF. In DNA, the CDR3 is TGTGCCAGCACGCCACTAGCGGGGGGGTGGGAGCAGTTCTTC.

V gene TRBV6-5 combines with J gene TRBJ1-1; D might be TRBD1 (5 bases). The CDR3 runs to 14 residues. Trimming shortened V by 3 bases and J by 1 base, and 9 bases separated the two germline ends. The V gene's germline CDR1 is MNHEY and CDR2 SVGAGI. The CDR3 nucleotides are TGTGCCAGCAGTTATTCGGACACGAACACTGAAGCTTTCTTT. Amino acid sequence: CASSYSDTNTEAFF.

V and J are TRBV6-8 and TRBJ1-1; 7 positions agree with TRBD1. The CDR3 has 12 residues. The V and J ends lost 6 bases and 8 bases, in that order; junction bases with no gene match: 6. The germline V gene has CDR1 MNHGY and CDR2 SAAAGT. The CDR3 loop is CASSHDREEAFF. The CDR3 DNA follows: TGTGCCAGCAGCCACGACAGGGAAGAAGCTTTCTTT.

The chain combines TRBV4-2 with TRBJ2-1; D ambiguous. The V end was cut by 2 bases, the J end by 8 bases, with 7 bases between. The CDR3 consists of 12 residues. Germline V gene data show CDR1 as LGHNA and CDR2 as YNFKEQ. CDR3 in amino acids: CASSQLSDEQFF. The CDR3 bases are TGTGCCAGCAGCCAATTATCGGATGAGCAGTTCTTC.